The T cell receptor (beta chain) described here comes from a study of T cell repertoires and Cas9 in healthy adults. Study at large: CD4 and CD8 compartments: SpCas9-reactive T cells profiled for potency, cytotoxicity, lineage.

Sequencing was performed with immunoSEQ multiplex PCR; in TCRdb, only in-frame clones are kept and a portion is missing. The sample lists fewer than 25,000 clones, 91% occurring once. The CDR3 sequence is 12 residues long. V was pared by 5 bases and J by 5 bases, with 9 bases between. CDR1 is SNHLY and CDR2 is FYNNEI in the germline V gene. Notes on this clone: Antigen specificity is unknown.

Regarding the study as a whole: SpCas9-reactive effector T cells were reportedly restrained in vitro by SpCas9-reactive regulatory T cells.

The specimen sequenced was CD4+ effector T cells (CD127+, CD25-, CD137-, CD154-) from PBMCs; culture status not recorded. The receptor's source is a human donor in good health. The rearrangement uses TRBV2 and TRBJ1-2, with D possibly TRBD1 on 5 matching bases. CDR3 sequence reads: CASSQTVYGYTF. The CDR3 DNA is TGTGCCAGCAGTCAGACAGTTTATGGCTACACCTTC.